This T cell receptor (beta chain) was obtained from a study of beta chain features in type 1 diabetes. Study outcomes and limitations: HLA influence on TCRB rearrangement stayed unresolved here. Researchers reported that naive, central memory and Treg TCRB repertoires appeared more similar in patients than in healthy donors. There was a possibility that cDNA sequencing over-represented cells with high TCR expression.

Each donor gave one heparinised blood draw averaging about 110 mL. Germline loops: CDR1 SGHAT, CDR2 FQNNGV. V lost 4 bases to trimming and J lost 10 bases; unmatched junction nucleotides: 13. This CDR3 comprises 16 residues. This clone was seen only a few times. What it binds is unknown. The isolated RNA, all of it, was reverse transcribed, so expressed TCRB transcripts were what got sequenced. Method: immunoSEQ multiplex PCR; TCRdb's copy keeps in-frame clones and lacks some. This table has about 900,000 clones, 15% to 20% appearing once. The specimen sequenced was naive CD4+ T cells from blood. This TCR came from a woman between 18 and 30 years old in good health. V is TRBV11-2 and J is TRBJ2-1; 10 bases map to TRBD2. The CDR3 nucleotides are TGTGCCAGCAGCTCCTTAGCGGGAGGAGACGGTGGAGAGCAGTTCTTC. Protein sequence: CASSSLAGGDGGEQFF.